This T cell receptor (beta chain) is from a study of blood T cells in healthy people across ages. The wider study: Per two T cells, template switching captured roughly one barcoded beta molecule. Study findings and constraints: There were more naive CD4+ cells and higher diversity in long-lived donors than in aged donors.

The CDR3 loop spans 13 amino acids. Germline V gene lookup returns CDR1 SQVTM and CDR2 ANQGSEA. V lost 6 bases and J lost 4, with 15 bases in between. The use of a sample-barcoded 5' primer and a J-beta primer mix characterized a second PCR of roughly 7 to 11 cycles. Through a template-switch adaptor with 12 random nucleotides, each cDNA molecule received a tag. Each CDR3 protein gets one entry after TCRdb re-called the 5' RACE reads with MiXCR. The sample holds approximately 1.5 million distinct CDR3 sequences, about 31% seen once. Notes on this clonotype: The antigen is undetermined.

Per-sample yields of isolated PBMCs were at least 6 million. The clonotype was recovered from a woman in her 30s in good health. Sequenced: blood. The chain recombines TRBV29-1 with TRBJ1-1; the D is unclear. The CDR3 DNA sequence: TGCAGCGTGCTGGCAGTGGTGGGCACTGAAGCTTTCTTT. Translated, it gives CSVLAVVGTEAFF.